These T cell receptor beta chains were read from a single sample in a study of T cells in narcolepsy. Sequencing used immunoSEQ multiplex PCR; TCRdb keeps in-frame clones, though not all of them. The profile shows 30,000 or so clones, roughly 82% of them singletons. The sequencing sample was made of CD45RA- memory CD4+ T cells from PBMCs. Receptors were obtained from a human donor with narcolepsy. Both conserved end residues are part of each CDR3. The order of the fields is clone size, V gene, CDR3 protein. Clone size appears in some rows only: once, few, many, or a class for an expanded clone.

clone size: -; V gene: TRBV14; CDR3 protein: CASSQAGFEAFF
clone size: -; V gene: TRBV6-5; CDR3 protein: CASRRTSGNNEQFF
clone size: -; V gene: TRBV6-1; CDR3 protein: CASRTSYEQYF
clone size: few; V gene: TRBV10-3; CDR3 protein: CAISERPPYGYTF
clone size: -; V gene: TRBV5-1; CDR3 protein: CASSLARGGRDEQYF
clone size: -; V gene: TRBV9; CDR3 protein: CASSVGVQETQYF
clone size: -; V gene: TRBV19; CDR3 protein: CASRRSGTGYADTQYF
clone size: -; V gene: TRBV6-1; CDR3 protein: CASSPFEQANVLTF
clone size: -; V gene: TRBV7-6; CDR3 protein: CASSLAEREFVGELFF
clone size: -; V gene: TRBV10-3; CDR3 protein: CAINGQGIYEQYF
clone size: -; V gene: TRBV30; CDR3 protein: CAWSHRASNGGELFF
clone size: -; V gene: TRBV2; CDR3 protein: CASSQGGGGNQPQHF
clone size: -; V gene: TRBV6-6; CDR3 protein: CASREGEWTQPQHF
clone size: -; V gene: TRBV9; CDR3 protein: CASSAYRGGDGTEAFF
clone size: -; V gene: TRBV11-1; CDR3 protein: CASSLGRGNTEAFF
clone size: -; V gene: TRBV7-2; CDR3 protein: CASSLGVTGTDTQYF
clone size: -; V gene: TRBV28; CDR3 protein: CASTRGGTGYTF